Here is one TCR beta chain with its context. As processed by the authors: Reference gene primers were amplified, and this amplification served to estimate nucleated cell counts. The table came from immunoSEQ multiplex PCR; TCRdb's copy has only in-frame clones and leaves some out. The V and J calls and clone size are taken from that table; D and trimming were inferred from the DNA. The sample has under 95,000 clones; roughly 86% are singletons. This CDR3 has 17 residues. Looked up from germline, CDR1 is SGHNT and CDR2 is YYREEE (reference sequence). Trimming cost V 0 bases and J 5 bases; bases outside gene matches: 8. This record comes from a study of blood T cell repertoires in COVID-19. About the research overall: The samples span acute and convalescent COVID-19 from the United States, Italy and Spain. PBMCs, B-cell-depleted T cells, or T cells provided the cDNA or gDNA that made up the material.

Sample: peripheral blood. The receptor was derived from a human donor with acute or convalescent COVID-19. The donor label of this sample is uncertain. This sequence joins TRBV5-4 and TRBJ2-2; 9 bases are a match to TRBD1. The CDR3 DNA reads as TGTGCCAGCAGCTTGGGAGTACAGGGGGCGGAAACCGGGGAGCTGTTTTTT. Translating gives CASSLGVQGAETGELFF.